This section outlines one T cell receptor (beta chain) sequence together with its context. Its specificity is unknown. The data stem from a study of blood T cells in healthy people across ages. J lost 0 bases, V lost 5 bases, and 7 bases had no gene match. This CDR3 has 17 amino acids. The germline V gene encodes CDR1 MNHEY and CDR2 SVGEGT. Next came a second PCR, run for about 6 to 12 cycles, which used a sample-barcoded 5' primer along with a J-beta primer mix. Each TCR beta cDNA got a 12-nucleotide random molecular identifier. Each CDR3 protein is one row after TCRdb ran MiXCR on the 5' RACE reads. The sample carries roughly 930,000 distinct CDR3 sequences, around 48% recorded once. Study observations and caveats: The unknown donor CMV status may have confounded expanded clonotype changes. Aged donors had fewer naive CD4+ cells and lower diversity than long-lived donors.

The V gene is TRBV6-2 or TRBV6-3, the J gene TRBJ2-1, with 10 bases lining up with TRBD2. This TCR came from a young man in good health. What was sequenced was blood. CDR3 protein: CASSTLSGGRSYNEQFF. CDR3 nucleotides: TGTGCCAGCAGTACCCTTAGCGGGGGGCGCTCCTACAATGAGCAGTTCTTC.